This TCR beta chain was recovered during a study of cytomegalovirus exposure and HLA in healthy donors. Study outcomes and limitations: About 87% or about 30% of the time was how often most TCR beta V segments were productive, according to an earlier analysis. For cytomegalovirus status, the classifier reportedly gave diagnoses with high specificity and sensitivity. Later analysis indicated greater clonal expansion among HLA-associated TCR beta chains than among equally common other chains.

CDR1 SGHRS and CDR2 YFSETQ come from the germline V gene. The CDR3 totals 15 residues. V gave up 0 bases and J gave up 7 bases; unmatched junction bases: 4. PCR was performed using 60 Vbeta and 13 Jbeta primers. The protocol was immunoSEQ multiplex PCR, while the TCRdb copy is restricted to in-frame clones and leaves out a portion. The sample has about 130,000 clones, about 80% seen once. Notes on this clone: Its target is not known.

What was sequenced was PBMCs. The sequence came from a woman aged 40 to 55 in good health and CMV-seronegative. V and J are TRBV5-1 and TRBJ1-2; 12 bases agree with TRBD1. CDR3 amino acids: CASSLGDRGRSGYTF. The CDR3 bases are TGCGCCAGCAGCTTGGGGGACAGGGGGCGGAGTGGCTACACCTTC.